The clone carrying this T cell receptor beta chain was observed at least ten times. Its antigen remains unknown. Germline values: CDR1 DFQATT, CDR2 SNEGSKA (reference sequence). Trimming stripped 2 bases from V and 4 bases from J, with 11 bases between. This CDR3 has 13 residues. Beta-chain TCR CDR3 regions were amplified from RNA transcripts. Second-round multiplex PCR came after a first-round RT-PCR that employed HTBI primers. TCRdb used MiXCR to reprocess the multiplex PCR reads, holding one entry per CDR3 protein. The sample has roughly 1.1 million distinct CDR3 sequences; 36% are singletons. The data are from a study of Graves' ophthalmopathy and Graves' hyperthyroidism. Clinical symptoms and serum thyroxine were used for diagnosis; TRAb, thyroid ultrasound and orbital computed tomography were also relied on. The study's findings and limits: Blood repertoires reportedly contained most expanded thyroid clonotypes above 0.001 frequency. An 81.08% specificity and around 88% sensitivity were achieved by a 13-signature model that separated ophthalmopathy from stable hyperthyroidism.

The TCR comes from an adult man with Graves' hyperthyroidism. The source material was peripheral blood or thyroid tissue (not recorded which). The chain is built from TRBV20-1 and TRBJ1-1, with a weak D call TRBD1 (5 bases). The CDR3: CSARRVGTTEAFF. The DNA for the CDR3 is TGCAGTGCTAGAAGGGTGGGGACCACTGAAGCTTTCTTT.